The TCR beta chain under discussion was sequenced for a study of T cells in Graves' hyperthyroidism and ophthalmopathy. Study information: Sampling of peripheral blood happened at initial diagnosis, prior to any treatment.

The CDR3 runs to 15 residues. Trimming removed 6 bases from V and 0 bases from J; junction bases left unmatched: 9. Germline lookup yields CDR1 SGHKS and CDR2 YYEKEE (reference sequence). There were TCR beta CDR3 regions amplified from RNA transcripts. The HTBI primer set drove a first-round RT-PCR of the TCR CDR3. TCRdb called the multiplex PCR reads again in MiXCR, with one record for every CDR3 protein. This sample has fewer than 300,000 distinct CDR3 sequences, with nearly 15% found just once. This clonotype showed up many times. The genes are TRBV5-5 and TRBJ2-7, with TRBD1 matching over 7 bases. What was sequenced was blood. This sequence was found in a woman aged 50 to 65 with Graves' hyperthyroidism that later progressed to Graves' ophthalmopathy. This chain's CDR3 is CASTRRQGSSYEQYF. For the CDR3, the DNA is TGTGCCAGCACCCGGAGACAGGGAAGCTCCTACGAGCAGTACTTC.